These T cell receptor beta chains were read from a single sample in a study of T cell responses to AZD1222 COVID-19 vaccine. This table comes from immunoSEQ multiplex PCR, and its TCRdb copy is limited to in-frame clones, with some not included. The data hold approximately 150,000 clones, with 80% to 95% observed a single time. The sample in question was peripheral blood, obtained on day 0 of AZD1222 vaccination. The source is an adult in good health. CDR3s leave out the opening cysteine and the closing phenylalanine or tryptophan. D genes are given only for firm matches. The size of a clone is reported for some rows only, either as once, few or many, or as a class for expanded clones.

CDR3 length: 14; D gene: .; clone size: once; V gene: TRBV5-1; CDR3 protein: ASSSLGEKTGNTIY
CDR3 length: 12; D gene: .; clone size: .; V gene: TRBV6-5; CDR3 protein: ASRTPTGNTEAF
CDR3 length: 12; D gene: .; clone size: once; V gene: TRBV3-1/TRBV3-2; CDR3 protein: ASSQHIGVRGYT
CDR3 length: 13; D gene: .; clone size: .; V gene: TRBV7-9; CDR3 protein: ASSLGPERRTEAF
CDR3 length: 11; D gene: .; clone size: .; V gene: TRBV19; CDR3 protein: ASSPPGRAQAF
CDR3 length: 12; D gene: .; clone size: .; V gene: TRBV28; CDR3 protein: AVRDGGSLNGYT
CDR3 length: 12; D gene: TRBD1; clone size: .; V gene: TRBV27; CDR3 protein: ASSSGTGLHEQY
CDR3 length: 13; D gene: TRBD2; clone size: few; V gene: TRBV27; CDR3 protein: ASSLSLNRGDEQY
CDR3 length: 13; D gene: .; clone size: .; V gene: TRBV7-9; CDR3 protein: ASSRSQAPNYGYT
CDR3 length: 10; D gene: .; clone size: .; V gene: TRBV28; CDR3 protein: ASNMGGTEAF
CDR3 length: 13; D gene: TRBD1; clone size: .; V gene: TRBV2; CDR3 protein: ASSSTGTDYQPQH
CDR3 length: 12; D gene: .; clone size: .; V gene: TRBV7-9; CDR3 protein: ASSSITGTETQY
CDR3 length: 10; D gene: .; clone size: .; V gene: TRBV19; CDR3 protein: ASSQYQETQY
CDR3 length: 14; D gene: TRBD1; clone size: .; V gene: TRBV11-2; CDR3 protein: ASSTQTGAARFEQF
CDR3 length: 11; D gene: .; clone size: .; V gene: TRBV12-5; CDR3 protein: ASGSGEEFGYT
CDR3 length: 14; D gene: TRBD2; clone size: .; V gene: TRBV3-1/TRBV3-2; CDR3 protein: ASSLFLRGGTDTQY
CDR3 length: 9; D gene: .; clone size: .; V gene: TRBV7-9; CDR3 protein: ASSFSYGYT
CDR3 length: 16; D gene: TRBD1; clone size: .; V gene: TRBV14; CDR3 protein: ASSQDFRTGASHNEQF
CDR3 length: 12; D gene: .; clone size: .; V gene: TRBV6-5; CDR3 protein: ASSYSSGGHGYT
CDR3 length: 12; D gene: TRBD1; clone size: .; V gene: TRBV6-1; CDR3 protein: ASSEAGTGGEQY
CDR3 length: 11; D gene: .; clone size: .; V gene: TRBV6-5; CDR3 protein: ATRGGTNEKLF
CDR3 length: 11; D gene: .; clone size: .; V gene: TRBV5-1; CDR3 protein: ASSLIGSYGYT